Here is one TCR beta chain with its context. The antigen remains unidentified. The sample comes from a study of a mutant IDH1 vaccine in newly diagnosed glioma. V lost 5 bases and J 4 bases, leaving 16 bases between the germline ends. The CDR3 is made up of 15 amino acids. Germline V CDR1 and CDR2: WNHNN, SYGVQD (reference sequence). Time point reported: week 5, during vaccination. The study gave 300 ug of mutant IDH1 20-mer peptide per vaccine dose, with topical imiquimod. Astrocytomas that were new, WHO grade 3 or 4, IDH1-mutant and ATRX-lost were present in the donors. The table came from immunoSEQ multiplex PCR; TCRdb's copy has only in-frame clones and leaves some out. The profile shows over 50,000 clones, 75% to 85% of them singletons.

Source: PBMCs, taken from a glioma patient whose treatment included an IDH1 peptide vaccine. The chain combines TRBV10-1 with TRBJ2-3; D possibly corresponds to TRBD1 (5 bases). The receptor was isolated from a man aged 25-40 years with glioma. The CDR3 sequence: CASSPKTAGSDTQYF. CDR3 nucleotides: TGCGCCAGCAGTCCCAAGACAGCCGGCTCAGATACGCAGTATTTT.